This T cell receptor (beta chain) was sequenced for a study of blood T cell repertoires in COVID-19. At the level of the study: Samples of COVID-19 (acute and convalescent) were obtained from the United States, Italy and Spain. In each case, the material was cDNA or gDNA derived from T cells, B-cell-depleted T cells, or PBMCs.

The Seattle patients, enrolled during active infection, were followed longitudinally. Germline lookup yields CDR1 MDHEN and CDR2 SYDVKM. V was clipped by 2 bases and J by 5 bases; unmatched bases: 8. The CDR3 extends over 18 amino acids. As handled by the study authors: Estimation of nucleated cell counts was performed using reference gene primer amplification. Data came from immunoSEQ multiplex PCR; TCRdb stores just in-frame clones and leaves some out. D and trimming come from the DNA, and the V and J calls and clone size come from that table. The table has roughly 150,000 clones, 85% seen once. The V call is TRBV28, the J call TRBJ2-1; 14 bases match TRBD2. The TCR comes from a woman over 75 with COVID-19, enrolled during active disease. The sequencing input was peripheral blood. The CDR3 region has the DNA TGTGCCAGCAGTTTAGGGACTAGCGGGAGCTTTAGGAACAATGAGCAGTTCTTC. The encoded protein is CASSLGTSGSFRNNEQFF.